This T cell receptor (beta chain) was profiled in a study of radiation and T cells in renal cell carcinoma. Some clones are missing from TCRdb's copy, which holds only in-frame ones; the method was immunoSEQ multiplex PCR. The data show 75,000 to 90,000 clones, roughly nine tenths seen once. About this clone: The junction departs from germline at one end; a sequencing error may be responsible.

Time point described: blood 4 weeks post-SBRT, at nephrectomy. Treatment here: 15 Gy SBRT to primary tumor, nephrectomy 4 weeks later. The specimen comprised blood, sampled from a patient whose treatment included radiotherapy and nephrectomy. The clonotype comes from a woman aged 70-85 years with renal cell carcinoma.

The CDR3 DNA sequence: TGTGCTAGCAGCTTAGGCCTAGCGGGCTCCTACGAGCAGTACTTC. Encoded protein: CASSLGLAGSYEQYF. The V call is TRBV7-7, the J call TRBJ2-7, with 8 positions matching TRBD2. The CDR3 sequence is 15 residues long. Germline lookup yields CDR1 SSHAT and CDR2 FNYEAQ (reference sequence).